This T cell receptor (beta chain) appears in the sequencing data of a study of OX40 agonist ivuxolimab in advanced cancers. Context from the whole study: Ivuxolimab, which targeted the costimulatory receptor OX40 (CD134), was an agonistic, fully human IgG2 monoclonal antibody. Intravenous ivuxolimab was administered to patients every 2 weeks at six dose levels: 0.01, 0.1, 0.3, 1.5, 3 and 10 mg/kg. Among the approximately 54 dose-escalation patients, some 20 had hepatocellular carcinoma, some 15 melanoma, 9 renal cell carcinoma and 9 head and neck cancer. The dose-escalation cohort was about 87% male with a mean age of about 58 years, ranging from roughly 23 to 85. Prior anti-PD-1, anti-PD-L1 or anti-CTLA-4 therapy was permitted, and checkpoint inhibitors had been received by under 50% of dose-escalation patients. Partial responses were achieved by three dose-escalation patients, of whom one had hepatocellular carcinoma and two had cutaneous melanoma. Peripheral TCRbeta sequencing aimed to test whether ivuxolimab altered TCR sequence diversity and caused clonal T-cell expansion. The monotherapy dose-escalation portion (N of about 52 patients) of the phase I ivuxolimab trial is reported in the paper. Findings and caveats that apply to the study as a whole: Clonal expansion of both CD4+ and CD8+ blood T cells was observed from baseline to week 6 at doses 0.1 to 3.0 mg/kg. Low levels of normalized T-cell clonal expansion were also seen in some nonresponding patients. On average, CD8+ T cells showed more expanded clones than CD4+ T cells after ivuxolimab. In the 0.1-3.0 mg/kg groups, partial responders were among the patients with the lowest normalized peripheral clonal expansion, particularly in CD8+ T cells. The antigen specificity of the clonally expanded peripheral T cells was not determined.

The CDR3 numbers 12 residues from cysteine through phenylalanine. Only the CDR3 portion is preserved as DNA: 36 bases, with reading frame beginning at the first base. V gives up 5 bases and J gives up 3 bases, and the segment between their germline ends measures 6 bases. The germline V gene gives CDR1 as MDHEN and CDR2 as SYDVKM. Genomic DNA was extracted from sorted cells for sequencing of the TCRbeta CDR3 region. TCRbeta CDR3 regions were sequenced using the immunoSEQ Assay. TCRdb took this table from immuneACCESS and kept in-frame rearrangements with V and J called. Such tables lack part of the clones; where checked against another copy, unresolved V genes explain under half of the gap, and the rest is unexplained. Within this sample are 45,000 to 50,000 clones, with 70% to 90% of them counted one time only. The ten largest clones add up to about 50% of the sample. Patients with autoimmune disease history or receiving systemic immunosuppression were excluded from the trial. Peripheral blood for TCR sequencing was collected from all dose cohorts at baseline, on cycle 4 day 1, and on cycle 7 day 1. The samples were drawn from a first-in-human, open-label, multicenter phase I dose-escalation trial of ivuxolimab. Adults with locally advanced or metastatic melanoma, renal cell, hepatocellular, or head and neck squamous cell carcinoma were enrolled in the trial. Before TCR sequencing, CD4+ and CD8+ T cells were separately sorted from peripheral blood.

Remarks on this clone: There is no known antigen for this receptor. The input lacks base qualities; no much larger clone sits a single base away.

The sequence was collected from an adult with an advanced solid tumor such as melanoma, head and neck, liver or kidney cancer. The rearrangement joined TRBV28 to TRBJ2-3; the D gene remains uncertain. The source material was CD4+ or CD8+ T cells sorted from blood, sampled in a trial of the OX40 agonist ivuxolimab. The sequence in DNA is TGTGCCAGCAGTCTCAGGACAGATACGCAGTATTTT. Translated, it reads CASSLRTDTQYF.